This TCR beta chain was sequenced in a study of blood T cells in healthy people across ages. Study information: Capture via template switching afforded approximately one barcoded beta molecule per two T cells.

Healthy individuals of Caucasian origin from Russia, aged about 6 to 95, served as donors. This clonotype was detected a few times. Sample-barcoded 5' priming and a J-beta primer mix drove a second PCR of about 6 to 12 cycles. Each TCR beta cDNA got a 12-nucleotide random molecular identifier. TCRdb called the 5' RACE reads again in MiXCR, with one record for every CDR3 protein. The sample comprises 850,000 to 950,000 distinct CDR3 sequences, under 30% of which are singletons, and around 15% rests with the top ten. Germline CDR1 and CDR2: LNHNV and YYDKDF (reference sequence). Trimming removed 8 bases from V and 3 bases from J, with 11 bases in between. The CDR3 sequence is 13 residues long.

V usage is TRBV15 and J usage is TRBJ1-5, with TRBD1 as a possible D gene (5 bases). Material for sequencing was blood. The sequence was obtained from a woman of 80 years or more in good health. The CDR3 region has the DNA TGTGCCACCCAACCCAGGGTCAATCAGCCCCAGCATTTT. It codes for CATQPRVNQPQHF.